Listed here are 5 T cell receptor beta chains from one sample, sequenced in a study of blood T cell repertoires in COVID-19 (dated by TCRdb to about 2020). The library was produced with the immunoSEQ multiplex PCR assay. TCRdb provides this immuneACCESS table in a form limited to in-frame rearrangements. Some clones are lacking; in checked studies, under half of them reflect an unresolved V gene, and why the rest are absent is not known. In this sample the table shows around 300,000 clones, around four fifths of which occur a single time. The ten top clones hold 4.1% of the sample. Material: peripheral blood. The receptors stem from a woman aged 50 to 65 with active or convalescent COVID-19.

The rearrangement links TRBV19 to TRBJ2-3, with 13 bases identical to TRBD2. Unmatched junction bases numbered 8, after V lost 3 bases and J lost 5 bases. This CDR3 is 17 amino acids long. Germline CDR1 LNHDA, CDR2 SQIVND (reference sequence). This CDR3 reads CASSMTGTSGILDTQYF. Written as DNA, the CDR3 is TGTGCCAGTAGTATGACCGGGACTAGCGGGATTTTAGATACGCAGTATTTT.

The chain employs TRBV27 and TRBJ1-1, with D perhaps TRBD1 (5 bases). This CDR3 spans 14 amino acids. The V end lost 1 base, the J end lost 4 bases, and 10 bases lay between the germline ends. Germline assignment: CDR1 MNHEY and CDR2 SMNVEV (reference sequence). CDR3 sequence reads: CASSLLGGSTEAFF. CDR3 nucleotide sequence: TGTGCCAGCAGTTTATTGGGGGGAAGCACTGAAGCTTTCTTT.

This chain joins TRBV28 and TRBJ2-7; possibly TRBD1 for D (5 bases). The germline V gene has CDR1 MDHEN and CDR2 SYDVKM. Trimming took 4 bases from V and 4 from J, leaving 26 bases between them. The CDR3 is 18 residues long. This chain's CDR3 is CASSSNWLRAMEWYEQYF. Here the CDR3 DNA reads TGTGCCAGCAGTTCCAACTGGCTCAGGGCCATGGAGTGGTACGAGCAGTACTTC.

The rearrangement links TRBV2 to TRBJ2-1; 9 bases are shared with TRBD1. V dropped 5 bases and J dropped 12; count of bases not matched to a gene: 11. There are 14 residues in the CDR3. The germline V gene has CDR1 SNHLY and CDR2 FYNNEI. The DNA for the CDR3 is TGTGCCAGCAGTTCACAGGGGGCAGGGGTCGGGCAGTTCTTC. This codes for CASSSQGAGVGQFF.

The chain is built from TRBV20-1 and TRBJ1-4, with unresolved D. This CDR3 region has 14 residues. In germline, CDR1 is DFQATT, CDR2 SNEGSKA (reference sequence). V was pared by 3 bases and J by 5 bases, with 13 bases between. For the CDR3, the DNA is TGCAGTGCTAGTAGTCCTTCGGGGAATGAAAAACTGTTTTTT. As protein: CSASSPSGNEKLFF.